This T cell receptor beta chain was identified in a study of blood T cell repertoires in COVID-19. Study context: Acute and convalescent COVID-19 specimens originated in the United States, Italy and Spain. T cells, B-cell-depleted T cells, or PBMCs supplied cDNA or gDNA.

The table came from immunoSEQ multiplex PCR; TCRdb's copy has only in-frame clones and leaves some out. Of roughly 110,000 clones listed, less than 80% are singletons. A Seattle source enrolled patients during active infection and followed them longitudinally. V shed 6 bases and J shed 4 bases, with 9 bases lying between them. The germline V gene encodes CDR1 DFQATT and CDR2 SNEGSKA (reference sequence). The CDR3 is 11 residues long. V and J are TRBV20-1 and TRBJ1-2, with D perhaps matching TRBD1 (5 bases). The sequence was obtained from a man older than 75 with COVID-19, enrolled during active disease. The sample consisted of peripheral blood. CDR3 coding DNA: TGCAGTGCCGCGGACATCTATGGCTACACCTTC. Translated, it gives CSAADIYGYTF.